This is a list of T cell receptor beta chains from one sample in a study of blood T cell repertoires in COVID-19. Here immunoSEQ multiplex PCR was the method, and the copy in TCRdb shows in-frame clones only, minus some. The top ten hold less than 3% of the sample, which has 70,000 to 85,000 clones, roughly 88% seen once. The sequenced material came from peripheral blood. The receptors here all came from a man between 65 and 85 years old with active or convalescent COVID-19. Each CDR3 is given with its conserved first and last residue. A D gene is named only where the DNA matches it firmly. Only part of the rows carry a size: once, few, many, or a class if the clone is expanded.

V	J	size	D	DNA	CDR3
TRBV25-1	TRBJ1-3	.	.	TGTGCCAGCACCAGCTCTGGAAACACCATATATTTT	CASTSSGNTIYF
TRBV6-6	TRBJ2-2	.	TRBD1	TGTGCCAGCAGGACAGGGAAGGGACCCGGGGAGCTGTTTTTT	CASRTGKGPGELFF
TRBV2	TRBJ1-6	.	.	TGTGCCAGCAGGGGGACACCTAATTCACCCCTCCACTTT	CASRGTPNSPLHF
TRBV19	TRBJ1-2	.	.	TGTGCCAGTAGTATGGATGGGCGGACATACTATGGCTACACCTTC	CASSMDGRTYYGYTF
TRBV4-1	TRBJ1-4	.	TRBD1	TGCGCCAGCAGCCAAACCGGGACAGCTGCAACTAATGAAAAACTGTTTTTT	CASSQTGTAATNEKLFF
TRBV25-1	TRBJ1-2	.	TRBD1	TGTGCCAGCAGTGATCACGGACAGGGGCGTTTCGATGGCTACACCTTC	CASSDHGQGRFDGYTF
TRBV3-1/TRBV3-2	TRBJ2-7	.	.	TGTGCCAGCAGCCCCCTCCCTAACGGGGAGCAGTACTTC	CASSPLPNGEQYF
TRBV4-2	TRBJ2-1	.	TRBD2	TGTGCCAGCAGCCGGATACTAGCGGGAGGGTTCACTGAGCAGTTCTTC	CASSRILAGGFTEQFF
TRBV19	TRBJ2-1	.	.	TGTGCCAGTACCATAGGGGTTTACGGCGATGAGCAGTTCTTC	CASTIGVYGDEQFF
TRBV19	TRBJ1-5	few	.	TGTGCCAGTAGCCCGAGGGGGTCAGGCAATCAGCCCCAGCATTTT	CASSPRGSGNQPQHF
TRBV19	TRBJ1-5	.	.	TGTGCCAGCTCCGGGGGAGTTAGCAATCAGCCCCAGCATTTT	CASSGGVSNQPQHF
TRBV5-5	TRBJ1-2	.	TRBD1	TGTGCCAGCAGCTGGAGTGGGACAGGGGGAAGTAACTATGGCTACACCTTC	CASSWSGTGGSNYGYTF
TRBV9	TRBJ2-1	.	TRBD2	TGTGCCAGCAGCGTAAGCGGGAGCTCCTACAATGAGCAGTTCTTC	CASSVSGSSYNEQFF
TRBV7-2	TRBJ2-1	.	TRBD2	TGTGCCAGCAGCTTAAGTCGGTCTAGCGGGATCATGGGTGAGCAGTTCTTC	CASSLSRSSGIMGEQFF
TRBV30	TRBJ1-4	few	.	TGTGCCTGGAAGGGTAAAGGGGGTTTTGAAAAACTGTTTTTT	CAWKGKGGFEKLFF
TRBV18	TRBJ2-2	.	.	TGTGCCAGCTCACCACAGGCAGGGAAAGCCGGGGAGCTGTTTTTT	CASSPQAGKAGELFF
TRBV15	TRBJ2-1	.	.	TGTGCCACCAGCAGAGATCAGGTCGGCGGGGGCCTCTACAATGAGCAGTTCTTC	CATSRDQVGGGLYNEQFF
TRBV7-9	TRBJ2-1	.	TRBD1	TGTGCCAGCAGCTTAGTCCAGGGGGCTAACAATGAGCAGTTCTTC	CASSLVQGANNEQFF
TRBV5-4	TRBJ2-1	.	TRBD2	TGTGCCAGCAGCTTGATCCTAGCGGGAGAGCAGTTCTTC	CASSLILAGEQFF
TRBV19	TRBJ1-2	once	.	TGTGCCAGTAGTGGCGGTTGGGGGCTCGGCTACTATGGCTACACCTTC	CASSGGWGLGYYGYTF
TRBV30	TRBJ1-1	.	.	TGTGCCTGGAGTGGGGCGTTGAAGAACACTGAAGCTTTCTTT	CAWSGALKNTEAFF
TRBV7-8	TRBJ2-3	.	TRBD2	TGTGCCAGCAGCTTAGTCTTTTCTTTATCCGGGACTAGCGGGAGGGCAAGAGATACGCAGTATTTT	CASSLVFSLSGTSGRARDTQYF